This T cell receptor beta chain was captured by sequencing in a study of patients and donors after allogeneic stem cell transplantation. The CDR3 is 15 amino acids. Losses at the gene ends were 6 bases for V and 1 base for J; bases not matched to a gene: 3. TCRdb ran MiXCR on the RT-PCR reads and lists one entry per CDR3 protein. The data hold about a million distinct CDR3 sequences, with 15% to 20% observed a single time. This clonotype was counted ten times or more. This receptor was identified in a human donor who was either an allogeneic HSCT recipient or a stem cell or donor lymphocyte infusion donor (not recorded which). It is not recorded whose cells these are; they may come from a transplant donor. Source material: blood, either unsorted or a sorted T cell fraction (not recorded which). The gene calls are TRBV12-3 or TRBV12-4 and TRBJ2-3, with 11 bases matching TRBD1. The CDR3 coding sequence is TGTGCCAGCAGCGAGGGACAGGGGGGCACAGATACGCAGTATTTT. Its translation: CASSEGQGGTDTQYF.